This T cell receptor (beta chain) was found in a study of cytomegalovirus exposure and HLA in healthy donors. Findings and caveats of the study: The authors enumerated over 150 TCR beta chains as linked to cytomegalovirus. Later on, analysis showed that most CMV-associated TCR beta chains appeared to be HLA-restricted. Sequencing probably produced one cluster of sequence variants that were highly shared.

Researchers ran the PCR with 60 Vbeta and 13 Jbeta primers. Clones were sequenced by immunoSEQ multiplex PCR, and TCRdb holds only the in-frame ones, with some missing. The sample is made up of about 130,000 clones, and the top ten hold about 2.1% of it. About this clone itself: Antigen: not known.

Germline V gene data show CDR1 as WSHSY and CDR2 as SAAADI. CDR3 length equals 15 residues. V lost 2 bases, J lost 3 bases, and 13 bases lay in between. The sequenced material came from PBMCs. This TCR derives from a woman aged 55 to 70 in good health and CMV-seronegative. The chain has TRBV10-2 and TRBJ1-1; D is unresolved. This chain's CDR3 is CASSENQRFYTEAFF. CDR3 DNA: TGCGCCAGCAGTGAGAACCAACGGTTCTACACTGAAGCTTTCTTT.